The 25 T cell receptor beta chains below were found in one sample sequenced in a study of beta chain bispecific antibodies for T cell cancers. Study conclusions and caveats: The leukemia cells, rather than normal T cells, gave most of the targeted TRBV signal.

Blood mononuclear cells were expanded for two to three days using either OKT3 anti-CD3 antibody or CD3/CD28 beads. No antigen has been assigned to these receptors. TCRdb fed the 5' RACE reads into MiXCR, producing one record per CDR3 protein. The sample holds some 21,000 distinct CDR3 sequences, around 2.4% seen once. The sequencing input was healthy donor T cells cultured with leukemia cells. These receptors all come from a human donor in good health. Some clones in this sample may be carry-over from other donors' samples.

Ten or more counts support this clonotype. The chain carries TRBV5-1 and TRBJ2-5; TRBD2 agrees at 10 bases. V shed 3 bases, J shed 2 bases, and the junction held 4 bases outside the gene matches. CDR1 and CDR2 (germline): SGHRS, YFSETQ. The CDR3 consists of 15 residues. The CDR3 loop is CASSWSGGDQETQYF. In DNA form, the CDR3 reads TGCGCCAGCAGCTGGAGCGGGGGGGATCAAGAGACCCAGTACTTC.

This clonotype was observed a handful of times. V and J are TRBV5-6 and TRBJ1-2, with no clear D. Germline V gene data show CDR1 as SGHDT and CDR2 as YYEEEE. The CDR3 is 13 residues long. Trimming shortened V by 1 base and J by 5 bases, and 9 bases separated the two germline ends. The CDR3 protein is CASSLWSGYGYTF. As DNA, the CDR3 is TGTGCCAGCAGCTTGTGGTCTGGGTATGGCTACACCTTC. The entire variable domain, with the rest obtained from reference TRBV5-6 and TRBJ1-2, is as follows: DAGVTQSPTHLIKTRGQQVTLRCSPKSGHDTVSWYQQALGQGPQFIFQYYEEEERQRGNFPDRFSGHQFPNYSSELNVNALLLGDSALYLCASSLWSGYGYTFGSGTRLTVV.

The chain is built from TRBV7-9 and TRBJ2-5; D might be TRBD1 (5 bases). Germline loops: CDR1 SEHNR, CDR2 FQNEAQ (reference sequence). The V gene lost 5 bases and the J gene lost 4 bases, with 11 bases spanning the gap. This CDR3 spans 13 amino acids. The CDR3 coding sequence is TGTGCCAGCAGCCCCGCCCAGGGAGAGACCCAGTACTTC. Protein product: CASSPAQGETQYF.

This clonotype was observed at least ten times. The V call is TRBV28, the J call TRBJ1-1; D remains ambiguous. The CDR3 runs 13 residues. From germline, CDR1 is MDHEN and CDR2 SYDVKM. Trimming removed 2 bases from V and 8 bases from J, with 12 bases in between. As DNA, the CDR3 is TGTGCCAGCAGTTTACTGGGGAGGGAGGAAGCTTTCTTT. Residues: CASSLLGREEAFF.

This clonotype was detected ten times or more. V usage is TRBV5-1 and J usage is TRBJ2-5; no clear D gene. The germline V gene encodes CDR1 SGHRS and CDR2 YFSETQ. There are 15 residues in the CDR3. Trimming stripped 3 bases from V and 1 base from J, with 13 bases between. This CDR3 reads CASSSWIQSQETQYF. CDR3 in DNA: TGCGCCAGCAGCTCATGGATACAGAGCCAAGAGACCCAGTACTTC.

This clonotype was observed at least ten times. The J gene is TRBJ2-2, the V gene TRBV7-3; D is perhaps TRBD1 (6 bases). CDR3 length equals 15 residues. V was trimmed by 2 bases and J by 4 bases, leaving 11 bases between them. Germline CDR1 and CDR2: SGHTA and FQGTGA. Here the CDR3 DNA reads TGTGCCAGCAGCTTATGGGGGCCGGGCACCGGGGAGCTGTTTTTT. Protein product: CASSLWGPGTGELFF. Complete variable domain (other parts from reference TRBV7-3 and TRBJ2-2): GAGVSQTPSNKVTEKGKYVELRCDPISGHTALYWYRQSLGQGPEFLIYFQGTGAADDSGLPNDRFFAVRPEGSVSTLKIQRTERGDSAVYLCASSLWGPGTGELFFGEGSRLTVL.

With regard to this clonotype: Since the CDR3 does not end with the conserved phenylalanine or tryptophan, this likely comes from a read error. The DNA is left out, because the CDR3 cannot be placed on it with certainty; the CDR3 is given as TCRdb lists it. This chain links TRBV20-1 with TRBJ1-1. CDR1 is DFQATT, CDR2 SNEGSKA, per germline (reference sequence). Both ends counted, the CDR3 spans 14 residues. CDR3 loop: CSAREPGRNTEAGG.

The sample holds many counts of this clonotype. The J gene is TRBJ2-7, the V gene TRBV5-1; D is uncertain. CDR1 and CDR2 (germline): SGHRS, YFSETQ. CDR3 length: 12 residues. V was shortened by 4 bases and J by 6 bases, with 11 bases between the two germline ends. Here the CDR3 DNA reads TGCGCCAGCAGCGTCACTGGCGGCGAGCAGTACTTC. This encodes CASSVTGGEQYF.

This clonotype was detected only a few times. The J gene is TRBJ2-7, the V gene TRBV7-9; D is unresolved. Germline V gene sequence: CDR1 SEHNR, CDR2 FQNEAQ (reference sequence). The CDR3 is 12 amino acids. Trimming left V 7 bases short and J 6 bases short, with 13 bases between. This CDR3 is CASTAYGLEQYF. CDR3 DNA sequence: TGTGCCAGCACAGCTTATGGGCTCGAGCAGTACTTC.

This clonotype was found many times. V usage is TRBV12-3 or TRBV12-4 and J usage is TRBJ2-1; 12 positions match TRBD1. This CDR3 has 15 residues. J was trimmed by 8 bases and V by 4 bases; bases with no gene match: 6. CDR3 in amino acids: CASSSGTGGRDEQFF. The CDR3 nucleotides are TGTGCCAGCAGTTCCGGGACAGGGGGCAGGGATGAGCAGTTCTTC.

This clonotype has ten or more counts. The chain's CDR3 is CASSSPEGDTQYF. Written as DNA, the CDR3 is TGTGCCAGCAGCTCCCCCGAGGGAGATACGCAGTATTTT. V is TRBV7-9 and J is TRBJ2-3; a weak D match, TRBD2 (5 bases). Germline V gene data show CDR1 as SEHNR and CDR2 as FQNEAQ (reference sequence). V lost 4 bases to trimming and J lost 5 bases, with 10 bases between them. The CDR3 is 13 residues long.

This clonotype was seen many times. The chain has TRBV12-3 or TRBV12-4 and TRBJ1-1; D unclear. This CDR3 has 13 residues. Trimming removed 6 bases at V and 4 bases at J, with 12 bases between. As DNA, the CDR3 is TGTGCCAGCAGACGCCTCGGGAGCACTGAAGCTTTCTTT. Protein sequence: CASRRLGSTEAFF.

This clonotype has a count of ten or more. The J gene is TRBJ2-7, the V gene TRBV20-1; TRBD1 matches 11 bases. Germline V gene data show CDR1 as DFQATT and CDR2 as SNEGSKA (reference sequence). V lost 3 bases to trimming and J lost 6 bases; unmatched junction nucleotides: 10. The CDR3 runs 15 residues. CDR3 DNA: TGCAGTGCTAGCCGGACAGGGGGCAAATACTTCGAGCAGTACTTC. Its protein is CSASRTGGKYFEQYF.

The sample holds many counts of this clonotype. V is TRBV5-6 and J is TRBJ2-1, with no clear D. With 2 bases removed from V and 7 bases from J, the gap between germline ends came to 7 bases. Germline CDR1 and CDR2: SGHDT and YYEEEE. CDR3 length: 12 residues. DNA for the CDR3: TGTGCCAGCAGCTTCGACTGGAATGAGCAGTTCTTC. Translated, it gives CASSFDWNEQFF.

This clonotype was seen more than once but under ten times. The chain is built from TRBV7-3 and TRBJ2-7; D is tentatively TRBD1 or TRBD2 (5 bases each). The V gene lost 3 bases and the J gene lost 6 bases, with 9 bases spanning the gap. The length of the CDR3 is 12 residues. Per the germline V gene, CDR1 is SGHTA and CDR2 is FQGTGA. The CDR3 loop reads CASSFGTGEQYF. In nucleotides, the CDR3 is TGTGCCAGCAGCTTCGGGACGGGCGAGCAGTACTTC.

This clonotype was observed many times. V usage is TRBV27 and J usage is TRBJ2-7, with 10 nucleotides matching TRBD1. Germline trimming cut 6 bases from V and 3 bases from J; bases unmatched to any gene: 5. CDR1 is MNHEY and CDR2 is SMNVEV in the germline V gene (reference sequence). The CDR3 contains 14 residues. The DNA for the CDR3 is TGTGCCAGCAGGCGGGGACAGGGGATCTACGAGCAGTACTTC. Encoded protein: CASRRGQGIYEQYF.

The sample holds many counts of this clonotype. V gene TRBV20-1 combines with J gene TRBJ2-1, with TRBD2 matching over 7 bases. Germline CDR1 is DFQATT and CDR2 is SNEGSKA (reference sequence). The CDR3 covers 14 residues. J lost 4 bases, V lost 3 bases, and 6 bases had no gene match. As DNA, the CDR3 is TGCAGTGCTAGGGGGGAGGGGATATACAATGAGCAGTTCTTC. It translates to CSARGEGIYNEQFF.

This clonotype was counted at least ten times. V gene TRBV27 combines with J gene TRBJ2-5; D tentatively reads TRBD1 or TRBD2 (5 bases each). This CDR3 has 14 residues. The germline V gene has CDR1 MNHEY and CDR2 SMNVEV (reference sequence). The V gene lost 6 bases and the J gene lost 5 bases, with 16 bases spanning the gap. The CDR3 loop reads CASSPFWGKETQYF. In DNA form, the CDR3 reads TGTGCCAGCAGCCCGTTTTGGGGGAAGGAGACCCAGTACTTC.

This clonotype has ten or more counts. The rearrangement uses TRBV7-8 and TRBJ1-4, with D possibly TRBD1 on 6 matching bases. The CDR3 has 17 residues. V was pared by 2 bases and J by 4 bases, with 17 bases between. Germline values: CDR1 SGHVS, CDR2 FQNEAQ. This chain's CDR3 is CASSLYREMIGNEKLFF. The DNA of the CDR3 is TGTGCCAGCAGCTTATACAGGGAAATGATTGGTAATGAAAAACTGTTTTTT.

This clonotype was recorded many times. The V and J genes are TRBV19 and TRBJ2-7, with 8 nucleotides matching TRBD2. CDR3 length: 14 residues. J lost 5 bases, V lost 5 bases, and 8 bases had no gene match. Germline loops: CDR1 LNHDA, CDR2 SQIVND (reference sequence). The CDR3, as DNA: TGTGCCAGTAGTTGGACTAGCCCAGCGAACGAGCAGTACTTC. It translates to CASSWTSPANEQYF.

This clonotype was observed many times. The genes are TRBV9 and TRBJ2-2; no definite D call. Trimming took off 3 bases at V and 10 bases at J, with 16 bases between the two ends. The CDR3 contains 14 residues. Germline V gene sequence: CDR1 SGDLS, CDR2 YYNGEE. CDR3 sequence: CASSETGYWEELFF. For the CDR3, the DNA is TGTGCCAGCAGCGAGACTGGGTACTGGGAGGAGCTGTTTTTT.

This chain joins TRBV19 and TRBJ2-1; D not certain. CDR3 size: 12 residues. V was trimmed by 2 bases and J by 7 bases, leaving 6 bases between them. Per the germline V gene, CDR1 is LNHDA and CDR2 is SQIVND (reference sequence). The CDR3 DNA sequence: TGTGCCAGTAGTATATCTTATAATGAGCAGTTCTTC. Translating gives CASSISYNEQFF.

This clonotype was counted many times. The chain carries TRBV27 and TRBJ2-7, with D tentatively TRBD2 (6 bases). The CDR3 has 17 residues. V shed 5 bases and J shed 3 bases, with 23 bases lying between them. Germline CDR1 reads MNHEY; CDR2 reads SMNVEV (reference sequence). The CDR3 here is CASSPNYSPLGGYEQYF. The CDR3 nucleotides read TGTGCCAGCAGTCCCAACTACTCCCCCCTCGGGGGCTACGAGCAGTACTTC.

This clonotype was counted ten times or more. This rearrangement joins TRBV7-9 to TRBJ2-7, with D possibly being TRBD1 or TRBD2 (5 bases each). This CDR3 contains 13 residues. Germline CDR1 and CDR2: SEHNR and FQNEAQ (reference sequence). The V gene lost 5 bases and the J gene lost 2 bases, with 10 bases spanning the gap. The CDR3 bases are TGTGCCAGCAGCCCCGGGGCAACCTACGAGCAGTACTTC. Translating gives CASSPGATYEQYF. Supplemented by reference TRBV7-9 and TRBJ2-7, the full variable domain reads DTGVSQNPRHKITKRGQNVTFRCDPISEHNRLYWYRQTLGQGPEFLTYFQNEAQLEKSRLLSDRFSAERPKGSFSTLEIQRTEQGDSAMYLCASSPGATYEQYFGPGTRLTVT.

Ten or more counts support this clonotype. V gene TRBV5-1 combines with J gene TRBJ2-1; TRBD2 matches at 16 bases. Per the germline V gene, CDR1 is SGHRS and CDR2 is YFSETQ. Trimming took 3 bases from V and 4 from J; bases not matched to a gene: 13. The CDR3 loop spans 20 amino acids. CDR3 DNA: TGCGCCAGCAGCTCGACAGGGGGGACTAGCGGGGGGGCCTTATACAATGAGCAGTTCTTC. Translated: CASSSTGGTSGGALYNEQFF.